A single sample gave rise to the 10 T cell receptor beta chains below, sequenced in a study of shared clonotypes between healthy human individuals. Produced via immunoSEQ multiplex PCR; TCRdb's table is partial and in-frame only. The sample yields some 1.5 million clones, around 98% seen once. The sequencing sample was made of naive CD4+ T cells sorted from blood. Subset of the sample: CD45RA+ positively selected. Receptor source: a man younger than 45 in good health.

V gene TRBV5-4 combines with J gene TRBJ2-7; perhaps TRBD1 as D (7 bases). CDR1 and CDR2 (germline): SGHNT, YYREEE (reference sequence). Trimming removed 1 base from V and 3 bases from J, with 14 bases in between. The CDR3 consists of 15 residues. CDR3 bases: TGTGCCAGCAGCTTGATCGGACAGGACTACTACGAGCAGTACTTC. Residues: CASSLIGQDYYEQYF.

The chain couples TRBV2 to TRBJ2-4, with 10 positions matching TRBD2. With V trimmed by 4 bases and J by 9 bases, 6 bases remained unmatched. Germline assignment: CDR1 SNHLY and CDR2 FYNNEI. The CDR3 sequence is 14 residues long. CDR3 loop: CASSVGLADTIQYF. DNA for the CDR3: TGTGCCAGCAGTGTTGGACTAGCGGATACCATTCAGTACTTC.

Worth noting for this clone: Its ends do not fully match the called genes, so a read error is possible. The gene calls are TRBV7-7 and TRBJ2-5; 8 bases fit TRBD2. CDR3 length: 15 amino acids. Germline lookup yields CDR1 SSHAT and CDR2 FNYEAQ (reference sequence). Written as DNA, the CDR3 is TGTGCTAGCAGTGATAGCGGGACGCCTTCCGAGACCCAGTACTTC. This sequence encodes CASSDSGTPSETQYF.

The V and J genes are TRBV29-1 and TRBJ1-2; a possible D gene is TRBD1 (6 bases). The V and J ends lost 7 bases and 6 bases respectively, with 24 bases between them. The CDR3 contains 15 residues. The V gene's germline CDR1 is SQVTM and CDR2 ANQGSEA. CDR3: CSANRVYRGLHGYTF. The CDR3 bases are TGCAGCGCCAACAGGGTTTACCGGGGCCTTCATGGCTACACCTTC. Complete variable domain (other parts from reference TRBV29-1 and TRBJ1-2): SAVISQKPSRDICQRGTSLTIQCQVDSQVTMMFWYRQQPGQSLTLIATANQGSEATYESGFVIDKFPISRPNLTFSTLTVSNMSPEDSSIYLCSANRVYRGLHGYTFGSGTRLTVV.

The V call is TRBV18, the J call TRBJ2-1, with TRBD1 matching over 9 bases. CDR1 KGHSH and CDR2 LQKENI come from the germline V gene. The trim removed 4 bases at V and 5 bases at J, leaving 6 bases unmatched. CDR3 length: 15 residues. The CDR3 is CASSQAGQGDNEQFF. The CDR3 region has the DNA TGTGCCAGCTCACAGGCGGGACAGGGCGACAATGAGCAGTTCTTC.

The chain couples TRBV5-1 to TRBJ2-5; D might be TRBD2 (6 bases). The V and J ends lost 7 bases and 3 bases respectively, with 19 bases between them. The CDR3 is 15 residues long. Germline V gives CDR1 SGHRS, CDR2 YFSETQ. CDR3 in amino acids: CASSRIWGVEETQYF. The CDR3 DNA sequence: TGCGCCAGCTCCCGGATATGGGGGGTGGAAGAGACCCAGTACTTC.

The genes are TRBV18 and TRBJ2-2; TRBD2 is a possible D gene (5 bases). This CDR3 has 13 amino acids. V lost 6 bases to trimming and J lost 6 bases, with 11 bases between them. Per the germline V gene, CDR1 is KGHSH and CDR2 is LQKENI. The CDR3 protein is CASSLTRPGELFF. For the CDR3, the DNA is TGTGCCAGCTCGCTCACTAGGCCCGGGGAGCTGTTTTTT. Full variable domain (remainder filled in from reference TRBV18 and TRBJ2-2): NAGVMQNPRHLVRRRGQEARLRCSPMKGHSHVYWYRQLPEEGLKFMVYLQKENIIDESGMPKERFSAEFPKEGPSILRIQQVVRGDSAAYFCASSLTRPGELFFGEGSRLTVL.

This chain joins TRBV5-4 and TRBJ2-3, with 11 positions matching TRBD2. Losses at the gene ends were 1 base for V and 1 base for J; bases not matched to a gene: 5. Germline V CDR1 and CDR2: SGHNT, YYREEE (reference sequence). The CDR3 is made up of 17 amino acids. The CDR3 protein is CASSLTSGSGGTDTQYF. The DNA for the CDR3 is TGTGCCAGCAGCTTGACTAGCGGGAGTGGTGGCACAGATACGCAGTATTTT.

The chain employs TRBV30 and TRBJ1-4, with 10 bases lining up with TRBD1. The V and J ends lost 2 bases and 6 bases, in that order; junction bases with no gene match: 3. CDR1 is GTSNPN, CDR2 SVGIG, per germline (reference sequence). The CDR3 length is 14 residues. The CDR3 DNA follows: TGTGCCTGGAGTACTGGGACAGGGGATGAAAAACTGTTTTTT. Translated, it gives CAWSTGTGDEKLFF.

The V call is TRBV5-4, the J call TRBJ2-2; the D is unclear. Between the trimmed V and J ends, which lost 2 bases and 1 base, there was a span of 3 bases. The CDR3 is 13 residues long. Germline lookup yields CDR1 SGHNT and CDR2 YYREEE (reference sequence). DNA for the CDR3: TGTGCCAGCAGCTTTTGGAACACCGGGGAGCTGTTTTTT. Its protein is CASSFWNTGELFF.